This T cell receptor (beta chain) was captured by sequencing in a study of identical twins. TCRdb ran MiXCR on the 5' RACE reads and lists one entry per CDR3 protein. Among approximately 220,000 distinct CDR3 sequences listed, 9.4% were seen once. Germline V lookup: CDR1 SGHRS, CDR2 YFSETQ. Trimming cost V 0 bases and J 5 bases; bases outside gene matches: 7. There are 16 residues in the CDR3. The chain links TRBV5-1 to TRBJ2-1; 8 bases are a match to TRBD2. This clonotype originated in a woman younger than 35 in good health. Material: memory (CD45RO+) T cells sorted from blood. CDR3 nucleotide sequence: TGCGCCAGCAGCTTGGTGGCTAGCGGGCCTCACAATGAGCAGTTCTTC. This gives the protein CASSLVASGPHNEQFF.